These 20 T cell receptor beta chains share one sample of origin, sequenced in a study of OX40 agonist ivuxolimab in advanced cancers. Libraries were built with the immunoSEQ multiplex PCR assay. This is the immuneACCESS table as TCRdb keeps it, with only in-frame sequences that have V and J called. A part of the clones is gone; compared with another copy, unresolved V genes explain less than half, and the rest is unexplained. The sample table holds about 22,000 clones, of which roughly nine tenths were seen once. 25% to 35% of the sample belongs to the ten largest clones. This sample comprised CD4+ or CD8+ T cells sorted from blood, obtained in a trial of the OX40 agonist ivuxolimab. Source of these receptors: an adult with an advanced solid tumor such as melanoma, head and neck, liver or kidney cancer.

This clone is a singleton in its sample. This rearrangement joins TRBV7-6 to TRBJ2-1; TRBD2 might be the D (5 bases). The CDR3 runs 13 residues. Between the trimmed V and J ends, which lost 8 bases and 3 bases, there was a span of 11 bases. CDR1 and CDR2 (germline): SGHVS, FNYEAQ. CDR3: CASAAEDYNEQFF. CDR3 nucleotide sequence: TGTGCCAGCGCCGCGGAGGACTACAATGAGCAGTTCTTC.

CDR3 DNA sequence: TGTGCCACCCTCGACCTAACCTATGAGCAGTTCTTC. Translated: CATLDLTYEQFF. V is TRBV28 and J is TRBJ2-1; D call uncertain. The CDR3 consists of 12 residues. Per germline, CDR1 MDHEN and CDR2 SYDVKM. V was trimmed by 10 bases and J by 8 bases, leaving 15 bases between them.

The V gene is TRBV19, the J gene TRBJ2-1, with a weak D call TRBD2 (6 bases). The ends were cut back, 3 bases at V and 7 bases at J, with 10 bases in the middle. CDR1 LNHDA and CDR2 SQIVND come from the germline V gene (reference sequence). The CDR3 extends over 13 amino acids. The DNA of the CDR3 is TGTGCCAGTAGTATTTTGGGAGGTAATGAGCAGTTCTTC. This codes for CASSILGGNEQFF.

This rearrangement joins TRBV29-1 to TRBJ2-1; TRBD1 aligns across 7 bases. The CDR3 runs to 13 residues. With 5 bases clipped from V and 8 bases from J, the junction kept 9 bases outside the gene matches. The germline CDR1 and CDR2 sequences are SQVTM and ANQGSEA. The CDR3 DNA reads TGCAGCGTTCCCCGGGACAGTTCTTATGAGCAGTTCTTC. Its translation is CSVPRDSSYEQFF.

CDR3 nucleotide sequence: TGCGCCAGCAGCCCCCCAGGGACCAGTTTACATGAGCAGTTCTTC. Translating it yields CASSPPGTSLHEQFF. The rearrangement joins TRBV5-1 to TRBJ2-1; D possibly matches TRBD1 or TRBD2 (5 bases each). CDR3 length: 15 amino acids. The V gene lost 4 bases and the J gene lost 8 bases, with 19 bases spanning the gap. From germline, CDR1 is SGHRS and CDR2 YFSETQ.

CDR3 amino acids: CAWDSREAFF. The CDR3 nucleotides are TGTGCCTGGGACAGCAGGGAAGCTTTCTTT. This chain connects TRBV7-9 to TRBJ1-1, with TRBD1 matching over 7 bases. This CDR3 contains 10 residues. Trimming at V came to 11 bases and at J to 8 bases, leaving 5 bases not matched to a gene. Germline V lookup: CDR1 SEHNR, CDR2 FQNEAQ (reference sequence). The complete variable domain, with remaining parts taken from reference TRBV7-9 and TRBJ1-1, reads DTGVSQNPRHKITKRGQNVTFRCDPISEHNRLYWYRQTLGQGPEFLTYFQNEAQLEKSRLLSDRFSAERPKGSFSTLEIQRTEQGDSAMYLCAWDSREAFFGQGTRLTVV.

This sequence joins TRBV27 and TRBJ1-1; D unclear. CDR3 length equals 15 residues. Germline CDR1 reads MNHEY; CDR2 reads SMNVEV (reference sequence). Deletions cut 4 bases from V and 0 bases from J, with 12 bases between. The CDR3 loop is CASSSPWKMNTEAFF. For the CDR3, the DNA is TGTGCCAGCAGTTCACCGTGGAAAATGAACACTGAAGCTTTCTTT.

The chain combines TRBV10-3 with TRBJ1-1; no firm D call. Germline values: CDR1 ENHRY, CDR2 SYGVKD. This CDR3 has 16 residues. V lost 2 bases and J 0 bases, leaving 13 bases between the germline ends. CDR3 nucleotides: TGTGCCATCAGTGAGGGCGTACGATACGTGAACACTGAAGCTTTCTTT. This gives the protein CAISEGVRYVNTEAFF.

The J gene is TRBJ2-1, the V gene TRBV9; 14 bases are shared with TRBD2. Unmatched junction bases numbered 9, after V lost 2 bases and J lost 5 bases. Germline V lookup: CDR1 SGDLS, CDR2 YYNGEE. This CDR3 comprises 18 residues. CDR3 region: CASSVGTSGSTSHNEQFF. The CDR3 DNA reads as TGTGCCAGCAGCGTTGGGACTAGCGGGAGCACAAGCCACAATGAGCAGTTCTTC. Combining the CDR3 with reference TRBV9 and TRBJ2-1 gives the whole variable domain DSGVTQTPKHLITATGQRVTLRCSPRSGDLSVYWYQQSLDQGLQFLIQYYNGEERAKGNILERFSAQQFPDLHSELNLSSLELGDSALYFCASSVGTSGSTSHNEQFFGPGTRLTVL.

DNA for the CDR3: TGCAGCGTTGGTGGCAGGGGAACCTACGAGCAGTACTTC. It codes for CSVGGRGTYEQYF. The chain links TRBV29-1 to TRBJ2-7; D is perhaps TRBD1 (6 bases). This CDR3 region has 13 residues. Trimming left V 4 bases short and J 2 bases short, with 12 bases between. Germline CDR1 is SQVTM and CDR2 is ANQGSEA.

The rearrangement joins TRBV27 to TRBJ1-1; D perhaps matches TRBD1 (5 bases). This CDR3 has 11 residues. Germline V gene data show CDR1 as MNHEY and CDR2 as SMNVEV (reference sequence). V was clipped by 5 bases and J by 5 bases, with 6 bases between them. The CDR3 nucleotides read TGTGCCAGCAGTGGGGGGACTGAAGCTTTCTTT. It specifies CASSGGTEAFF.

The V and J genes are TRBV7-3 and TRBJ2-7; D tentatively fits TRBD1 or TRBD2 (6 bases each). The CDR3 runs 16 residues. Germline V gives CDR1 SGHTA, CDR2 FQGTGA. V was trimmed by 1 base and J by 0 bases, leaving 13 bases between them. CDR3 amino acids: CASSLRGRGSSYEQYF. For the CDR3, the DNA is TGTGCCAGCAGCTTAAGGGGGCGGGGAAGCTCCTACGAGCAGTACTTC.

The V gene is TRBV4-2, the J gene TRBJ2-1; TRBD2 aligns across 7 bases. Germline V gives CDR1 LGHNA, CDR2 YNFKEQ. Trimming took 1 base from V and 4 from J; bases not matched to a gene: 4. CDR3 size: 15 residues. CDR3 nucleotide sequence: TGTGCCAGCAGCCAAGGGGAGGGGCTTTACAATGAGCAGTTCTTC. This translates into CASSQGEGLYNEQFF.

A single count supports this clone. This rearrangement joins TRBV19 to TRBJ1-2; 12 nucleotides align to TRBD1. The CDR3 has 16 residues. Germline CDR1 is LNHDA and CDR2 is SQIVND (reference sequence). V trimming: 6 bases; J trimming: 7 bases; junction bases outside the gene matches: 12. CDR3 in amino acids: CASSPEGGQGAGGYTF. DNA of the CDR3: TGTGCCAGTAGCCCCGAAGGGGGACAGGGGGCTGGTGGCTACACCTTC.

The chain carries TRBV7-9 and TRBJ2-6; a possible D gene is TRBD1 (6 bases). V dropped 10 bases and J dropped 2 bases, with 18 bases sitting between them. This CDR3 contains 16 residues. Germline CDR1 SEHNR, CDR2 FQNEAQ (reference sequence). CDR3 nucleotides: TGTGCCACCGAGGAATTGACAGGCCCTGGGGCCAACGTCCTGACTTTC. It yields the protein CATEELTGPGANVLTF.

This rearrangement joins TRBV19 to TRBJ2-2, with no clear D. V lost 1 base and J 8 bases, leaving 5 bases between the germline ends. Germline V CDR1 and CDR2: LNHDA, SQIVND (reference sequence). This CDR3 region has 12 residues. The CDR3 DNA reads TGTGCCAGTAGTATAGGTCTGGGGGAGCTGTTTTTT. This translates into CASSIGLGELFF.

This chain joins TRBV9 and TRBJ2-3; TRBD2 matches at 9 bases. The V gene end was trimmed by 0 bases and the J gene end by 6 bases; junction bases not matched to a gene: 5. The germline V gene has CDR1 SGDLS and CDR2 YYNGEE. The CDR3 consists of 15 residues. The CDR3 DNA reads as TGTGCCAGCAGCGTAGGGGGTAGCGGGAGTGATACGCAGTATTTT. This encodes CASSVGGSGSDTQYF.

The J gene is TRBJ1-1, the V gene TRBV5-8; D may be TRBD1 (5 bases). CDR1 and CDR2 from the germline V gene are SGHTS and YDEGEE. The CDR3 length is 15 residues. Trimming took off 2 bases at V and 3 bases at J, with 14 bases between the two ends. The CDR3 loop reads CASSFGGILDTEAFF. The CDR3 nucleotides are TGTGCCAGCAGCTTTGGGGGTATCCTAGACACTGAAGCTTTCTTT.

The J gene is TRBJ1-1, the V gene TRBV5-5; possibly TRBD1 for D (6 bases). With 0 bases removed from V and 10 bases from J, the gap between germline ends came to 7 bases. The CDR3 sequence is 11 residues long. Germline V gene sequence: CDR1 SGHKS, CDR2 YYEKEE (reference sequence). CDR3 DNA: TGTGCCAGCAGCTTGGGACAGGTAGCTTTCTTT. As protein: CASSLGQVAFF.

V gene TRBV6-5 combines with J gene TRBJ1-5, with D hard to call. V gave up 5 bases and J gave up 0 bases, with 2 bases separating them. CDR3 size: 12 residues. The V gene's germline CDR1 is MNHEY and CDR2 SVGAGI. This CDR3 reads CASSHSNQPQHF. For the CDR3, the DNA is TGTGCCAGCAGTCATAGCAATCAGCCCCAGCATTTT.